This T cell receptor beta chain is from a study of CD8 T cells in ankylosing spondylitis. The study, taken as a whole, reports: According to the report, clones linked to the disease were significantly enriched in matched synovial fluid samples taken from ankylosing spondylitis patients. The disease-linked clones had a CD8+ phenotype and low blood frequencies.

This clonotype has a count of ten or more. Antigen specificity is unknown. Germline assignment: CDR1 DFQATT and CDR2 SNEGSKA (reference sequence). The CDR3 totals 15 residues. J gave up 5 bases and V 7 bases, and 13 bases lay outside the gene matches. MiXCR, applied by TCRdb to the 5' RACE reads, yields one record per CDR3 protein. The repertoire holds under 250,000 distinct CDR3 sequences, with roughly 8.2% as singletons. This TCR came from a female donor with ankylosing spondylitis or in good health (not recorded which). This chain uses TRBV20-1 with TRBJ2-3; 9 positions match TRBD2. The specimen sequenced was blood, either unsorted or a sorted T cell fraction (not recorded which). This CDR3 reads CSGRRREGRGDTQYF. In DNA, the CDR3 is TGCAGTGGTCGGCGGCGGGAGGGCCGGGGAGATACGCAGTATTTT.